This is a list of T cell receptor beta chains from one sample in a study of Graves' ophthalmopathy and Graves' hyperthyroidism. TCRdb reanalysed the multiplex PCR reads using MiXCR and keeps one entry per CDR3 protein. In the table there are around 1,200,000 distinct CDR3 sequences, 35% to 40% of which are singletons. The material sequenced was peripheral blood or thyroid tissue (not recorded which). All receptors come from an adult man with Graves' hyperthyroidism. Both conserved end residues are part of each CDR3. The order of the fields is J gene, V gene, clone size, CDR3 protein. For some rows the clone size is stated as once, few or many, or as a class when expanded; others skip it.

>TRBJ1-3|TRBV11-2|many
CASSLSQGNTIYF
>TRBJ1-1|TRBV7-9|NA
CASRSVKGMSTEAFF
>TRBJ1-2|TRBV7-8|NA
CASSLGTGDSLLNYGYTF
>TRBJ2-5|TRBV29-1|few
CSVFFRAGGPQETQYF
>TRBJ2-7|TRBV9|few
CASSQGQGAGTSYEQYF
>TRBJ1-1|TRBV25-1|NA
CASSSTIGGKGEAFF
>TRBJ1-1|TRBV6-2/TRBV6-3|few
CASRPTGPSNTEAFF
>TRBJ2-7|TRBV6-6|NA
CASRQGLHEQYF
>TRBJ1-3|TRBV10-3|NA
CAISESGTRNTIYF
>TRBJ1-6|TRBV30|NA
CAWSSGQGNSPLHF
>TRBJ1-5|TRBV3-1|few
CASSPPRDQPQHF
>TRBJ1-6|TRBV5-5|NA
CASSTQGIDNSPLHF
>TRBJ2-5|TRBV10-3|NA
CASRSAPVETQYF
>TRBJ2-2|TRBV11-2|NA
CASSRNSFAGELFF
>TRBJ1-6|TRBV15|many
CATSRGGWDSPLHF
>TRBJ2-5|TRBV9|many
CASSVAPVEETQYF
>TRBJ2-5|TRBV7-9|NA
CASSLDSTGTETQYF
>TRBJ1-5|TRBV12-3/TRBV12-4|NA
CASRISDRVSQPQHF
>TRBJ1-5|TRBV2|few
CASSGSGGQPQHF
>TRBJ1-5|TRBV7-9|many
CASSLGSGSSNQPQHF
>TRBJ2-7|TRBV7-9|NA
CASSSTGGPGEQYF
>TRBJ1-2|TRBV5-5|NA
CASSLADTGLDYGYTF
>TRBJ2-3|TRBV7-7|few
CASSLSSVSFTDTQYF
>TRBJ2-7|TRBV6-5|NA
CASRRTPGLADYEQYF
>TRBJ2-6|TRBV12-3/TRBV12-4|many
CASSPGTGEANVLTF
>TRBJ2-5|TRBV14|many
CASSQVQGQETQYF